The next 12 T cell receptor beta chains were all read from a single sample in a study of blood T cell repertoires in COVID-19. The table came from immunoSEQ multiplex PCR; TCRdb's copy has only in-frame clones and leaves some out. The profile shows 300,000 or so clones, approximately 90% of them singletons. The specimen was PBMCs or T cells enriched from blood (not recorded which). These receptors were obtained from a young woman who had recovered from COVID-19.

This clone showed up just once. The rearrangement joins TRBV5-1 to TRBJ1-5, with 8 nucleotides matching TRBD1. Germline-derived CDR1 and CDR2 are SGHRS and YFSETQ. V was clipped by 4 bases and J by 1 base; unmatched bases: 7. This CDR3 spans 16 amino acids. The CDR3 reads CASSPGQGVSNQPQHF. The CDR3 region has the DNA TGCGCCAGCAGCCCTGGACAGGGTGTGAGCAATCAGCCCCAGCATTTT.

This clone was recorded a few times. The rearrangement links TRBV30 to TRBJ1-1; a weak D match, TRBD1 (6 bases). This CDR3 region has 13 residues. Germline V gene sequence: CDR1 GTSNPN, CDR2 SVGIG (reference sequence). V lost 4 bases and J lost 7, with 16 bases in between. The CDR3 region is CAWTRTGSSEAFF. The DNA of the CDR3 is TGTGCCTGGACCCGTACAGGGTCAAGTGAAGCTTTCTTT. The complete variable domain, with remaining parts taken from reference TRBV30 and TRBJ1-1, reads SQTIHQWPATLVQPVGSPLSLECTVEGTSNPNLYWYRQAAGRGLQLLFYSVGIGQISSEVPQNLSASRPQDRQFILSSKKLLLSDSGFYLCAWTRTGSSEAFFGQGTRLTVV.

The chain links TRBV7-9 to TRBJ2-5, with 9 bases that match TRBD2. Trimming took 1 base from V and 1 from J; bases not matched to a gene: 7. Per the germline V gene, CDR1 is SEHNR and CDR2 is FQNEAQ (reference sequence). The CDR3 contains 17 residues. The CDR3 loop reads CASSLVYSSGAQETQYF. In DNA, the CDR3 is TGTGCCAGCAGCTTAGTGTATTCTAGCGGGGCCCAAGAGACCCAGTACTTC.

This clone is a singleton in its sample. The chain employs TRBV5-1 and TRBJ2-3; 8 bases fit TRBD2. V shed 7 bases, J shed 3 bases, and the junction held 7 bases outside the gene matches. From germline, CDR1 is SGHRS and CDR2 YFSETQ. The CDR3 is 14 amino acids. The CDR3, as DNA: TGCGCCAGCGACAGCGGGAGAAGGACAGATACGCAGTATTTT. Its translation: CASDSGRRTDTQYF.

The genes are TRBV12-3 or TRBV12-4 and TRBJ1-6; TRBD1 matches 8 bases. The CDR3 spans 13 residues. With 6 bases clipped from V and 12 bases from J, the junction kept 7 bases outside the gene matches. Written as DNA, the CDR3 is TGTGCCAGCAGCCGACAGGGGATGGGACCCCTCCACTTT. It yields the protein CASSRQGMGPLHF.

The chain uses TRBV4-2 and TRBJ1-2; D not certain. This CDR3 has 15 amino acids. The germline V gene has CDR1 LGHNA and CDR2 YNFKEQ. V gave up 0 bases and J gave up 5 bases, with 13 bases separating them. DNA of the CDR3: TGTGCCAGCAGCCAAGATCAGCGGGGTCGTTATGGCTACACCTTC. It encodes CASSQDQRGRYGYTF.

This chain links TRBV6-5 with TRBJ2-1, with 7 bases fitting TRBD2. Per the germline V gene, CDR1 is MNHEY and CDR2 is SVGAGI. J lost 13 bases, V lost 6 bases, and 9 bases had no gene match. The CDR3 is 12 amino acids. The chain's CDR3 is CASRSETSQQFF. For the CDR3, the DNA is TGTGCCAGCAGAAGCGAGACTAGCCAACAGTTCTTC.

The chain combines TRBV10-3 with TRBJ1-1; D unclear. CDR3 length equals 13 residues. V lost 0 bases and J lost 8, with 10 bases in between. The V gene's germline CDR1 is ENHRY and CDR2 SYGVKD. Here the CDR3 reads CAISESRDKEAFF. CDR3 in DNA: TGTGCCATCAGTGAGTCGCGTGATAAAGAAGCTTTCTTT.

The rearrangement links TRBV5-6 to TRBJ1-3; D remains unclear. The V end was cut by 4 bases, the J end by 3 bases, with 11 bases between. CDR3 size: 14 residues. Germline CDR1 SGHDT, CDR2 YYEEEE. In nucleotides, the CDR3 is TGTGCCAGCAGCAGAGGCGGAGGTGGAAACACCATATATTTT. It yields the protein CASSRGGGGNTIYF.

J is TRBJ1-4 and V is TRBV6-5; the match to TRBD1 covers 11 bases. Losses at the gene ends were 5 bases for V and 7 bases for J; bases not matched to a gene: 9. The CDR3 runs to 16 residues. Germline values: CDR1 MNHEY, CDR2 SVGAGI. CDR3 DNA: TGTGCCAGCAGTCACTGGGGGACAGGGGGTGCTGAAAAACTGTTTTTT. Translating it yields CASSHWGTGGAEKLFF.

The rearrangement joins TRBV5-4 to TRBJ2-1; 14 nucleotides align to TRBD2. This CDR3 region has 17 residues. CDR1 and CDR2 (germline): SGHNT, YYREEE (reference sequence). The J segment lost 0 bases and the V segment lost 3 bases, leaving 2 bases of the junction unmatched. In DNA, the CDR3 is TGTGCCAGCAGCTATGGACTAGCGGGAGGCTCCTACAATGAGCAGTTCTTC. Protein sequence: CASSYGLAGGSYNEQFF. Complete variable domain (other parts from reference TRBV5-4 and TRBJ2-1): ETGVTQSPTHLIKTRGQQVTLRCSSQSGHNTVSWYQQALGQGPQFIFQYYREEENGRGNFPPRFSGLQFPNYSSELNVNALELDDSALYLCASSYGLAGGSYNEQFFGPGTRLTVL.

The rearrangement links TRBV11-2 to TRBJ1-1; D perhaps matches TRBD1 (5 bases). Germline assignment: CDR1 SGHAT and CDR2 FQNNGV. Trimming took 1 base from V and 7 from J, leaving 10 bases between them. The CDR3 is made up of 13 amino acids. The CDR3 nucleotides are TGTGCCAGCAGCTTAGCGACAGACCTTGAAGCTTTCTTT. It translates to CASSLATDLEAFF.